This TCR beta chain was sequenced in a study of chemoradiotherapy in HPV16-positive cancers. The data were produced by immunoSEQ multiplex PCR, yet TCRdb's version contains in-frame clones alone and is incomplete. The data contain tens of thousands of clones, 73% of them seen just once; the ten biggest clones take up 2% to 3%. CDR3 length equals 15 residues. V lost 2 bases and J lost 2, with 13 bases in between. Germline lookup yields CDR1 MGHRA and CDR2 YSYEKL. V and J are TRBV4-1 and TRBJ2-7, with D perhaps matching TRBD1 or TRBD2 (5 bases each). The sequence was obtained from a human donor with HPV-associated anogenital cancer. The sample here was taken from a patient who underwent chemoradiotherapy. In DNA form, the CDR3 reads TGCGCCAGCAGCCAACTTGGGGACCGTACCTACGAGCAGTACTTC. It encodes CASSQLGDRTYEQYF.